This T cell receptor (beta chain) emerged from a study of sequential checkpoint blockade in melanoma. Study-level information: Both treatment sequences were followed by maintenance nivolumab.

Trimming removed 4 bases at V and 8 bases at J, with 20 bases between. Looked up from germline, CDR1 is SQVTM and CDR2 is ANQGSEA. The CDR3 has 14 residues. Specified treatment: randomized to nivolumab then ipilimumab (arm A) or the reverse (arm B). Sorted cells were live CD3+CD8+, lacking CD19 and CD56, from PBMCs. Here immunoSEQ multiplex PCR was the method, and the copy in TCRdb shows in-frame clones only, minus some. The sample consists of roughly 13,000 clones, less than 55% of them appearing once. Sample: CD8+ T cells sorted from blood (inferred from file names), taken from a patient given nivolumab and ipilimumab in sequence. The TCR originated in a human donor with melanoma. V is TRBV29-1 and J is TRBJ1-2; D is possibly TRBD1 (5 bases). The CDR3 here is CSVVNWGSLRGYTF. The CDR3 nucleotides read TGCAGCGTTGTTAATTGGGGCAGTCTCCGCGGCTACACCTTC.